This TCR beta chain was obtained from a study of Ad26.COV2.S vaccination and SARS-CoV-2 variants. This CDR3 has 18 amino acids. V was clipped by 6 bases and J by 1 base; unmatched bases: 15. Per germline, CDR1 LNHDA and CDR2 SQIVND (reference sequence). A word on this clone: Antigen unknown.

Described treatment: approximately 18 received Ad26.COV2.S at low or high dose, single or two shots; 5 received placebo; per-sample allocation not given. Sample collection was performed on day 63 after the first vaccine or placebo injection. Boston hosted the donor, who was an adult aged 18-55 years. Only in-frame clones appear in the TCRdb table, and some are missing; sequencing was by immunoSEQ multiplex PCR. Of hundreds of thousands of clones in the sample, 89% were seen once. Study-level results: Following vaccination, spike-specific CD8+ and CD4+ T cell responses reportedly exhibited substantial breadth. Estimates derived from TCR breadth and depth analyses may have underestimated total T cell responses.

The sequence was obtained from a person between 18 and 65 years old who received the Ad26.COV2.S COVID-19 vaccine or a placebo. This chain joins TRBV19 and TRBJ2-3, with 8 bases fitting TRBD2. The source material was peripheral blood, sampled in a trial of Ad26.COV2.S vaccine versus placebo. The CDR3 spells CASSLHPVLAGRTDTQYF. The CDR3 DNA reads TGTGCCAGTAGCCTACACCCTGTCCTAGCGGGCCGCACAGATACGCAGTATTTT.